The source of this TCR beta chain is a study of cytomegalovirus exposure and HLA in healthy donors. Both 60 Vbeta primers and 13 Jbeta primers went into the PCR. Repertoires were generated with immunoSEQ multiplex PCR, while TCRdb's copy carries only in-frame clones and drops some. The sample consists of over 150,000 clones, roughly 70% of them appearing once. This CDR3 spans 16 amino acids. Trimming at V came to 1 base and at J to 7 bases, leaving 8 bases not matched to a gene. Germline CDR1 is MNHEY and CDR2 is SVGAGI. The chain links TRBV6-5 to TRBJ1-5, with 9 bases lining up with TRBD1. The TCR was taken from a man aged 25-45 years in good health and CMV-seronegative. Sequencing was done on a sample of PBMCs. Written as DNA, the CDR3 is TGTGCCAGCAGTTACTGCCGGGACAGGGTGGTCCAGCCCCAGCATTTT. Its translation is CASSYCRDRVVQPQHF.